Below, 26 T cell receptor beta chains from the same sample are listed, as sequenced in a study of blood T cells in healthy people across ages. A second PCR, run for about 7 to 11 cycles, used a sample-barcoded 5' primer plus a J-beta primer mix. TCRdb re-analysed the 5' RACE reads in MiXCR, keeping a single row per CDR3 protein. The sample has just under 550,000 distinct CDR3 sequences; about 25% are singletons. The sample was also linked to a second study, of T cells of mothers and their children.

The specimen sequenced was blood. All receptors derive from a boy aged 5-17 years in good health.

This clonotype was observed at least ten times. This chain uses TRBV7-8 with TRBJ1-2; D unresolved. The ends were cut back, 5 bases at V and 4 bases at J, with 8 bases in the middle. The CDR3 length is 12 residues. From germline, CDR1 is SGHVS and CDR2 FQNEAQ. CDR3: CASSPDGYGYTF. As DNA, the CDR3 is TGTGCCAGCAGCCCCGATGGCTATGGCTACACCTTC.

V is TRBV5-6 and J is TRBJ2-5; 7 bases line up with TRBD2. V trimming: 6 bases; J trimming: 1 base; junction bases outside the gene matches: 9. Per germline, CDR1 SGHDT and CDR2 YYEEEE. The length of the CDR3 is 15 residues. CDR3 nucleotide sequence: TGTGCCAGCAACGAGCGGGGTGGCCTCCAAGAGACCCAGTACTTC. Translating it yields CASNERGGLQETQYF.

This clonotype was seen a handful of times. This chain connects TRBV20-1 to TRBJ2-1; the D is unclear. V lost 1 base and J 6 bases, leaving 16 bases between the germline ends. Germline V gene lookup returns CDR1 DFQATT and CDR2 SNEGSKA (reference sequence). The CDR3 length is 15 residues. The CDR3 is CSARVTGLTLNEQFF. CDR3 DNA: TGCAGTGCTAGAGTAACGGGTCTTACCCTCAATGAGCAGTTCTTC.

This clonotype was observed a few times. The chain links TRBV4-3 to TRBJ1-2; TRBD1 might be the D (6 bases). Germline CDR1 is LGHNA and CDR2 is YSLEER. The CDR3 totals 13 residues. Trimming took off 3 bases at V and 4 bases at J, with 9 bases between the two ends. CDR3 DNA: TGCGCCAGCAGCCACGAAGGGGGCTATGGCTACACCTTC. Protein product: CASSHEGGYGYTF.

This clonotype has at least ten counts. The genes are TRBV3-1 and TRBJ1-2; tentative D call: TRBD1 (5 bases). Trimming removed 1 base from V and 6 bases from J, with 12 bases in between. In germline, CDR1 is LGHDT, CDR2 YNNKEL (reference sequence). There are 14 residues in the CDR3. The CDR3 bases are TGTGCCAGCAGCCAAGTGAGCAGGGAGCATGGCTACACCTTC. This encodes CASSQVSREHGYTF.

This clonotype has only a few counts. The V gene is TRBV20-1, the J gene TRBJ2-2; the match to TRBD2 covers 13 bases. J lost 7 bases, V lost 5 bases, and 7 bases had no gene match. The CDR3 length is 15 residues. Looked up from germline, CDR1 is DFQATT and CDR2 is SNEGSKA (reference sequence). The CDR3 is CSAPGTSGIGGELFF. The CDR3 DNA reads as TGCAGTGCTCCCGGGACTAGCGGGATTGGCGGGGAGCTGTTTTTT.

This clonotype was observed a handful of times. DNA for the CDR3: TGCAGTTCCCGGGACGCGAGCTCCTACAATGAGCAGTTCTTC. The encoded protein is CSSRDASSYNEQFF. This chain links TRBV20-1 with TRBJ2-1, with D tentatively TRBD1 or TRBD2 (5 bases each). Germline lookup yields CDR1 DFQATT and CDR2 SNEGSKA (reference sequence). The V end lost 8 bases, the J end lost 0 bases, and 14 bases lay between the germline ends. The CDR3 has 14 amino acids.

This clonotype was picked up one time. This chain connects TRBV7-2 to TRBJ1-5, with no clear D. V was cut by 5 bases and J by 7 bases, with 15 bases left in between. CDR3 size: 14 residues. CDR1 is SGHTA, CDR2 FQGNSA, per germline. CDR3: CASSPAGSLQPQHF. The CDR3 coding sequence is TGTGCCAGCAGCCCAGCTGGCAGTCTGCAGCCCCAGCATTTT.

This clonotype was seen a handful of times. One junction end disagrees with the germline gene, perhaps due to a read error. V is TRBV28 and J is TRBJ2-1; 9 nucleotides agree with TRBD2. Germline CDR1 reads MDHEN; CDR2 reads SYDVKM. The CDR3 sequence is 19 residues long. The CDR3 coding sequence is TGTGCCAGCACCATAGTTTATAGCGGGGGTGCTAGCTCCTACAATGAACAGTTCTTC. Translating it yields CASTIVYSGGASSYNEQFF.

This clonotype appeared a few times. The V and J genes are TRBV9 and TRBJ1-3, with 8 nucleotides matching TRBD1. CDR1 and CDR2 from the germline V gene are SGDLS and YYNGEE. V lost 4 bases, J lost 4 bases, and 10 bases stayed unmatched. The CDR3 is 16 amino acids. The CDR3: CASSPGGIRSGNTIYF. The CDR3 DNA is TGTGCCAGCAGCCCAGGGGGCATACGATCGGGAAACACCATATATTTT.

The chain couples TRBV27 to TRBJ2-5; D might be TRBD2 (6 bases). CDR3 length: 16 residues. V shed 3 bases and J shed 5 bases, with 19 bases lying between them. Germline CDR1 is MNHEY and CDR2 is SMNVEV (reference sequence). The CDR3 protein is CASSFRLGGVHETQYF. Written as DNA, the CDR3 is TGTGCCAGCAGTTTTCGACTAGGAGGGGTGCATGAGACCCAGTACTTC.

The rearrangement joins TRBV20-1 to TRBJ2-6; D might be TRBD2 (5 bases). CDR1 and CDR2 from the germline V gene are DFQATT and SNEGSKA (reference sequence). The germline V and J ends were trimmed by 5 bases and 3 bases, with 14 bases remaining between them. The CDR3 loop spans 15 amino acids. CDR3 residues: CSASREGFGANVLTF. In DNA form, the CDR3 reads TGCAGTGCTTCCCGGGAAGGATTTGGGGCCAACGTCCTGACTTTC.

This clonotype has just a few counts. This chain joins TRBV29-1 and TRBJ2-6; the match to TRBD1 covers 9 bases. The CDR3 is made up of 15 amino acids. Trimming removed 1 base from V and 2 bases from J; junction bases left unmatched: 0. The germline V gene encodes CDR1 SQVTM and CDR2 ANQGSEA. The CDR3 sequence: CSVEGQGAGANVLTF. CDR3 nucleotide sequence: TGCAGCGTTGAAGGACAGGGGGCTGGGGCCAACGTCCTGACTTTC.

The chain carries TRBV7-2 and TRBJ2-7; 9 positions match TRBD1. This CDR3 is 14 amino acids long. V lost 5 bases to trimming and J lost 3 bases; unmatched junction nucleotides: 5. In germline, CDR1 is SGHTA, CDR2 FQGNSA. Here the CDR3 DNA reads TGTGCCAGCAGCGAGGGACAGGGTGACTACGAGCAGTACTTC. This translates into CASSEGQGDYEQYF.

This clonotype turned up a few times. J is TRBJ1-1 and V is TRBV7-3; the D gene is possibly TRBD1 (5 bases). The CDR3 is 16 amino acids. Germline CDR1 reads SGHTA; CDR2 reads FQGTGA. V dropped 4 bases and J dropped 3 bases, with 18 bases sitting between them. CDR3 nucleotides: TGTGCCAGCAGCTCTCGACGTAGAGGGGCGTACACTGAAGCTTTCTTT. It specifies CASSSRRRGAYTEAFF.

This clonotype came up a few times. The V and J genes are TRBV6-5 and TRBJ2-5, with D perhaps TRBD1 (7 bases). Germline-derived CDR1 and CDR2 are MNHEY and SVGAGI. The ends were cut back, 2 bases at V and 5 bases at J, with 30 bases in the middle. The CDR3 has 20 amino acids. The CDR3 DNA sequence: TGTGCCAGCAGTTACCCCCGATCCGGACAGGTGGGACTCGTCTGGGAGACCCAGTACTTC. Protein product: CASSYPRSGQVGLVWETQYF.

V usage is TRBV9 and J usage is TRBJ2-5, with TRBD2 matching over 13 bases. CDR3 length: 15 residues. CDR1 SGDLS and CDR2 YYNGEE come from the germline V gene. The ends lost 0 bases at V and 5 bases at J; junction bases unmatched: 1. Here the CDR3 reads CASSVEGLAGETQYF. DNA for the CDR3: TGTGCCAGCAGCGTAGAGGGACTAGCGGGGGAGACCCAGTACTTC.

At least ten counts were recorded for this clonotype. The chain is built from TRBV20-1 and TRBJ2-1, with no clear D. The CDR3 spans 15 residues. V dropped 2 bases and J dropped 10 bases, with 21 bases sitting between them. CDR1 is DFQATT and CDR2 is SNEGSKA in the germline V gene (reference sequence). CDR3 coding DNA: TGCAGTGCTAGAATCGGGTGGGCCGGGTTTGGAGAGCAGTTCTTC. Protein: CSARIGWAGFGEQFF.

This clonotype was detected only a few times. The chain links TRBV12-3 or TRBV12-4 to TRBJ1-6; D is unclear. There are 14 residues in the CDR3. Trimming pared 1 base from V and 10 bases from J, leaving 11 bases between. CDR3 protein: CASSLGHDGSPLHF. The CDR3 DNA reads TGTGCCAGCAGTTTAGGGCACGATGGGTCACCCCTCCACTTT.

This chain joins TRBV9 and TRBJ2-5; TRBD2 matches 8 bases. After removal of 2 bases from V and 3 bases from J, the junction contained 9 bases not matched to a gene. Germline lookup yields CDR1 SGDLS and CDR2 YYNGEE. The CDR3 spans 16 residues. The CDR3 region is CASSVAGAGDEETQYF. DNA for the CDR3: TGTGCCAGCAGCGTTGCCGGAGCGGGAGATGAAGAGACCCAGTACTTC.

This clonotype was seen a handful of times. The V and J genes are TRBV15 and TRBJ2-7, with a possible D match to TRBD1 (6 bases). The CDR3 covers 14 residues. The V end was cut by 8 bases, the J end by 9 bases, with 23 bases between. Germline lookup yields CDR1 LNHNV and CDR2 YYDKDF (reference sequence). CDR3 coding DNA: TGTGCCACCGCTAGGACAGTTTTTGGCTCCGCGCAGTACTTC. Translating it yields CATARTVFGSAQYF.

The V and J genes are TRBV18 and TRBJ2-5, with TRBD2 matching 7 bases. This CDR3 contains 15 residues. CDR1 and CDR2 (germline): KGHSH, LQKENI. The V gene end was trimmed by 0 bases and the J gene end by 5 bases; junction bases not matched to a gene: 6. The CDR3 nucleotides are TGTGCCAGCTCACCACCAGGACTAGTTAGGGAGACCCAGTACTTC. Its translation: CASSPPGLVRETQYF.

This clonotype was detected ten times or more. The J gene is TRBJ1-4, the V gene TRBV12-3 or TRBV12-4; D perhaps matches TRBD1 (6 bases). This CDR3 contains 14 residues. V lost 6 bases, J lost 7 bases, and 15 bases lay in between. The CDR3 nucleotides are TGTGCCAGCAGGACAGGAATGCATCTTGAAAAACTGTTTTTT. It encodes CASRTGMHLEKLFF.

The V and J genes are TRBV9 and TRBJ2-3; 11 positions match TRBD2. CDR3 length: 16 amino acids. J lost 2 bases, V lost 4 bases, and 6 bases had no gene match. Germline loops: CDR1 SGDLS, CDR2 YYNGEE. CDR3 region: CASSIGTSGSTDTQYF. CDR3 nucleotide sequence: TGTGCCAGCAGCATCGGGACTAGCGGATCCACAGATACGCAGTATTTT. Full variable domain (outside the CDR3, taken from reference TRBV9 and TRBJ2-3): DSGVTQTPKHLITATGQRVTLRCSPRSGDLSVYWYQQSLDQGLQFLIQYYNGEERAKGNILERFSAQQFPDLHSELNLSSLELGDSALYFCASSIGTSGSTDTQYFGPGTRLTVL.

Many counts were recorded for this clonotype. CDR3 nucleotide sequence: TGTGCCAGCGGGGATTTGGCCAAAAACATTCAGTACTTC. Its protein product is CASGDLAKNIQYF. The genes are TRBV2 and TRBJ2-4, with D hard to call. V was clipped by 8 bases and J by 1 base, with 9 bases between them. CDR1 is SNHLY and CDR2 is FYNNEI in the germline V gene. There are 13 residues in the CDR3.

This clonotype was seen only a few times. V gene TRBV28 combines with J gene TRBJ2-5; TRBD2 might be the D (6 bases). Germline loops: CDR1 MDHEN, CDR2 SYDVKM. The V end lost 7 bases, the J end lost 1 base, and 13 bases lay between the germline ends. The CDR3 contains 14 residues. The CDR3, as DNA: TGTGCCAGCACAGCCGGGAGTCTCCAAGAGACCCAGTACTTC. Encoded protein: CASTAGSLQETQYF.